What follows are 30 T cell receptor beta chains derived from one specimen sequenced in a study of T cell responses to AZD1222 COVID-19 vaccine. Clones were read by immunoSEQ multiplex PCR, and TCRdb kept only the in-frame ones, dropping some. Here the sample spans some 180,000 clones, roughly nine tenths being singletons. Sequenced here: peripheral blood, sampled 28 days after the second AZD1222 dose. Receptor source: an adult who received the AZD1222 COVID-19 vaccine.

The chain has TRBV10-3 and TRBJ1-5; D may be TRBD1 (6 bases). The CDR3 has 15 residues. CDR1 is ENHRY, CDR2 SYGVKD, per germline. Trimming removed 3 bases at V and 0 bases at J, with 9 bases between. This CDR3 is CAISDRGLSNQPQHF. DNA of the CDR3: TGTGCCATCAGTGACCGGGGGCTTAGCAATCAGCCCCAGCATTTT.

This clone has only one observation. One end of the junction does not line up with germline, which may come from a read error. The genes are TRBV6-2 or TRBV6-3 and TRBJ1-5; 9 bases agree with TRBD1. Germline lookup yields CDR1 MNHEY and CDR2 SVGEGT. This CDR3 comprises 19 residues. The CDR3 protein is CASTYRSLLDRGLNQPQHF. The CDR3 DNA is TGTGCCAGCACTTACCGGTCCCTTTTGGACAGGGGCCTCAATCAGCCCCAGCATTTT.

V and J are TRBV19 and TRBJ1-3; 8 positions agree with TRBD1. The V and J ends lost 3 bases and 2 bases, in that order; junction bases with no gene match: 3. Germline CDR1 is LNHDA and CDR2 is SQIVND (reference sequence). This CDR3 spans 15 amino acids. The chain's CDR3 is CASSMATGAGNTIYF. Here the CDR3 DNA reads TGTGCCAGTAGTATGGCGACAGGGGCTGGAAACACCATATATTTT.

This clone was seen only once. This chain links TRBV14 with TRBJ1-1; 12 positions match TRBD1. The CDR3 is made up of 16 amino acids. V shed 4 bases and J 11 bases; nucleotides not matched to a gene: 14. Germline V gene data show CDR1 as SGHDN and CDR2 as FVKESK. The CDR3, as DNA: TGTGCCAGCAGCCGACAAGGGAGGGACAGGGGGCAGAGGGCTTTCTTT. It codes for CASSRQGRDRGQRAFF. Full variable domain (outside the CDR3, taken from reference TRBV14 and TRBJ1-1): EAGVTQFPSHSVIEKGQTVTLRCDPISGHDNLYWYRRVMGKEIKFLLHFVKESKQDESGMPNNRFLAERTGGTYSTLKVQPAELEDSGVYFCASSRQGRDRGQRAFFGQGTRLTVV.

This chain joins TRBV15 and TRBJ1-3; D not resolved. This CDR3 spans 17 amino acids. Germline-derived CDR1 and CDR2 are LNHNV and YYDKDF (reference sequence). V lost 0 bases and J 2 bases, leaving 14 bases between the germline ends. In nucleotides, the CDR3 is TGTGCCACCAGCAGAGATGCGGCCAGCCACCCTGGAAACACCATATATTTT. Amino acids: CATSRDAASHPGNTIYF.

Written as DNA, the CDR3 is TGCGCCAGCAGCCAAGATTTGACAGCTACTAGCAATCAGCCCCAGCATTTT. Translated, it gives CASSQDLTATSNQPQHF. This chain links TRBV4-1 with TRBJ1-5, with D perhaps matching TRBD1 (5 bases). This CDR3 contains 17 residues. The V and J ends lost 0 bases and 0 bases respectively, with 12 bases between them. From germline, CDR1 is MGHRA and CDR2 YSYEKL.

In DNA, the CDR3 is TGTGCCAGCAGTTTAAGGGCAGGGGCCGGCAATGAGCAGTTCTTC. Its translation is CASSLRAGAGNEQFF. The rearrangement links TRBV27 to TRBJ2-1, with a weak D call TRBD1 (6 bases). The V end lost 2 bases, the J end lost 6 bases, and 14 bases lay between the germline ends. The CDR3 length is 15 residues. CDR1 is MNHEY and CDR2 is SMNVEV in the germline V gene (reference sequence).

V and J are TRBV10-2 and TRBJ2-7; D gene ambiguous. V lost 4 bases and J 0 bases, leaving 7 bases between the germline ends. The CDR3 extends over 13 amino acids. CDR1 is WSHSY, CDR2 SAAADI, per germline. The CDR3 nucleotides read TGCGCCAGCAGTGCGGCCAACTCCTACGAGCAGTACTTC. Protein product: CASSAANSYEQYF.

Regarding this clone: The sample holds other DNA sequences that translate to the same CDR3. The V call is TRBV19, the J call TRBJ2-3; D tentatively fits TRBD1 or TRBD2 (5 bases each). Germline assignment: CDR1 LNHDA and CDR2 SQIVND (reference sequence). The CDR3 extends over 12 amino acids. The ends were cut back, 3 bases at V and 5 bases at J, with 6 bases in the middle. The CDR3 DNA sequence: TGTGCCAGTAGTATTGGGGGAGATACGCAGTATTTT. This encodes CASSIGGDTQYF.

The rearrangement links TRBV20-1 to TRBJ1-1; D is unresolved. V was cut by 1 base and J by 2 bases, with 2 bases left in between. This CDR3 has 11 amino acids. Per the germline V gene, CDR1 is DFQATT and CDR2 is SNEGSKA (reference sequence). CDR3 protein: CSARVNTEAFF. The CDR3 DNA sequence: TGCAGTGCTAGAGTAAACACTGAAGCTTTCTTT.

The chain employs TRBV10-1 and TRBJ2-7; possible D gene TRBD2, 6 bases. CDR1 and CDR2 from the germline V gene are WNHNN and SYGVQD (reference sequence). Trimming cost V 3 bases and J 3 bases, with 15 bases left between them. The CDR3 runs 15 residues. The CDR3 bases are TGCGCCAGCAGTGACTTTGCGGGGTCCTTCTACGAGCAGTACTTC. It specifies CASSDFAGSFYEQYF.

The rearrangement joins TRBV5-1 to TRBJ1-2, with D unresolved. V lost 4 bases and J 8 bases, leaving 15 bases between the germline ends. This CDR3 spans 13 amino acids. The germline V gene encodes CDR1 SGHRS and CDR2 YFSETQ. CDR3 sequence reads: CASSNLTGVGYTF. CDR3 bases: TGCGCCAGCAGCAACCTGACCGGGGTAGGCTACACCTTC.

CDR3 amino acids: CASSYGPSGNYGYTF. DNA for the CDR3: TGTGCCAGCAGTTACGGACCGTCGGGAAACTATGGCTACACCTTC. This chain uses TRBV6-5 with TRBJ1-2; D is uncertain. Germline lookup yields CDR1 MNHEY and CDR2 SVGAGI. Trimming took off 2 bases at V and 2 bases at J, with 12 bases between the two ends. This CDR3 spans 15 amino acids.

Concerning this clone itself: The sample holds other DNA sequences that translate to the same CDR3. The chain is built from TRBV6-5 and TRBJ1-1; 8 nucleotides match TRBD1. Unmatched junction bases numbered 2, after V lost 0 bases and J lost 2 bases. This CDR3 has 15 residues. Germline V CDR1 and CDR2: MNHEY, SVGAGI. Here the CDR3 reads CASSYSGQGNTEAFF. The CDR3 coding sequence is TGTGCCAGCAGTTACTCAGGACAGGGAAACACTGAAGCTTTCTTT.

The V call is TRBV5-1, the J call TRBJ2-7; D possibly corresponds to TRBD2 (5 bases). Germline CDR1 SGHRS, CDR2 YFSETQ. V gave up 0 bases and J gave up 3 bases, with 13 bases separating them. CDR3 size: 15 residues. CDR3 amino acids: CASSLVLAGGYEQYF. The CDR3 nucleotides read TGCGCCAGCAGCTTGGTGCTAGCAGGAGGCTACGAGCAGTACTTC. The full variable domain, with the rest looked up from reference TRBV5-1 and TRBJ2-7, is KAGVTQTPRYLIKTRGQQVTLSCSPISGHRSVSWYQQTPGQGLQFLFEYFSETQRNKGNFPGRFSGRQFSNSRSEMNVSTLELGDSALYLCASSLVLAGGYEQYFGPGTRLTVT.

The genes are TRBV2 and TRBJ1-6, with unresolved D. The V gene's germline CDR1 is SNHLY and CDR2 FYNNEI. CDR3 length: 15 residues. V was cut by 5 bases and J by 0 bases, with 8 bases left in between. The CDR3 loop is CASSRGSSYNSPLHF. The DNA for the CDR3 is TGTGCCAGCAGTCGTGGGAGCTCCTATAATTCACCCCTCCACTTT. Complete variable domain (other parts from reference TRBV2 and TRBJ1-6): EPEVTQTPSHQVTQMGQEVILRCVPISNHLYFYWYRQILGQKVEFLVSFYNNEISEKSEIFDDQFSVERPDGSNFTLKIRSTKLEDSAMYFCASSRGSSYNSPLHFGNGTRLTVT.

The CDR3 loop is CANSGSAGRIDTQYF. For the CDR3, the DNA is TGTGCCAACTCGGGGAGCGCGGGTAGGATAGATACGCAGTATTTT. V gene TRBV6-4 combines with J gene TRBJ2-3; possible D gene TRBD2, 5 bases. The CDR3 has 15 residues. The germline V gene encodes CDR1 MRHNA and CDR2 SNTAGT. The ends were cut back, 10 bases at V and 5 bases at J, with 22 bases in the middle.

A single count supports this clone. The chain employs TRBV29-1 and TRBJ2-7, with 8 nucleotides matching TRBD1. The CDR3 has 14 amino acids. CDR1 SQVTM and CDR2 ANQGSEA come from the germline V gene. Unmatched junction bases numbered 14, after V lost 6 bases and J lost 7 bases. CDR3 DNA sequence: TGCAGCGTCATACGGGACAGGCTTAGAGAGGAGCAGTACTTC. Translation gives CSVIRDRLREEQYF.

This chain connects TRBV9 to TRBJ2-2; D may be TRBD1 (6 bases). This CDR3 has 15 amino acids. The V end was cut by 0 bases, the J end by 5 bases, with 11 bases between. The germline gives CDR1 SGDLS, CDR2 YYNGEE. The CDR3 spells CASSVGQVRTGELFF. CDR3 DNA sequence: TGTGCCAGCAGCGTAGGACAGGTGCGAACCGGGGAGCTGTTTTTT.

The table lists this clone with a few counts. The J gene is TRBJ1-6, the V gene TRBV5-1; D possibly corresponds to TRBD1 (6 bases). Germline V CDR1 and CDR2: SGHRS, YFSETQ. CDR3 size: 14 residues. Trimming left V 4 bases short and J 6 bases short, with 11 bases between. For the CDR3, the DNA is TGCGCCAGCAGCATTACAGGGTCTAATTCACCCCTCCACTTT. Residues: CASSITGSNSPLHF.

CDR3 residues: CASSRGTSGRVSYEQYF. As DNA, the CDR3 is TGTGCCAGCAGTCGGGGGACTAGCGGGAGGGTTTCCTACGAGCAGTACTTC. The rearrangement uses TRBV25-1 and TRBJ2-7, with 16 bases lining up with TRBD2. Germline V gene data show CDR1 as MGHDK and CDR2 as SYGVNS. This CDR3 is 17 amino acids long. The junction had 5 bases not matched to a gene; V was cut back by 5 bases and J by 1 base.

The V gene is TRBV3-1 (or the pseudogene TRBV3-2), the J gene TRBJ1-4; D might be TRBD1 (5 bases). CDR3 length: 17 amino acids. V was clipped by 4 bases and J by 4 bases, with 19 bases between them. CDR1 and CDR2 (germline): LGHDT, YNNKEL (reference sequence). The CDR3 here is CASSLLPDSGSNEKLFF. DNA of the CDR3: TGTGCCAGCAGCCTTCTACCGGACTCAGGGAGTAATGAAAAACTGTTTTTT.

This chain uses TRBV7-2 with TRBJ2-5; weak D call: TRBD2 (5 bases). The CDR3 spans 14 residues. With 5 bases removed from V and 5 bases from J, the gap between germline ends came to 15 bases. Germline CDR1 reads SGHTA; CDR2 reads FQGNSA. Here the CDR3 reads CASSPLGALETQYF. For the CDR3, the DNA is TGTGCCAGCAGCCCCTTGGGAGCATTGGAGACCCAGTACTTC.

The gene calls are TRBV6-4 and TRBJ1-6; D may be TRBD1 (5 bases). CDR1 MRHNA and CDR2 SNTAGT come from the germline V gene. Trimming cost V 3 bases and J 7 bases, with 7 bases left between them. This CDR3 is built from 13 residues. CDR3 loop: CASSDGGNSPLHF. The CDR3 DNA reads as TGTGCCAGCAGTGATGGGGGGAATTCACCCCTCCACTTT.

The count of this clone is one. This chain links TRBV19 with TRBJ1-2, with 8 bases lining up with TRBD1. The CDR3 loop spans 16 amino acids. V dropped 5 bases and J dropped 0; count of bases not matched to a gene: 8. The germline V gene has CDR1 LNHDA and CDR2 SQIVND (reference sequence). The CDR3 nucleotides are TGTGCCAGTAGTTATGGACAGGGATGGTCTAACTATGGCTACACCTTC. Encoded protein: CASSYGQGWSNYGYTF.

The chain carries TRBV18 and TRBJ1-5; 12 bases align to TRBD1. CDR3 length: 15 residues. The J segment lost 7 bases and the V segment lost 4 bases, leaving 5 bases of the junction unmatched. Germline CDR1 reads KGHSH; CDR2 reads LQKENI. Here the CDR3 reads CASSRGQGAEQPQHF. The CDR3 DNA follows: TGTGCCAGCTCACGGGGACAGGGGGCAGAGCAGCCCCAGCATTTT.

The chain joins TRBV7-2 to TRBJ1-1, with TRBD1 as a possible D gene (5 bases). Trimming shortened V by 0 bases and J by 1 base, and 15 bases separated the two germline ends. Germline-derived CDR1 and CDR2 are SGHTA and FQGNSA. CDR3 length: 17 amino acids. The CDR3 protein is CASSLALERGRNTEAFF. The CDR3 nucleotides read TGTGCCAGCAGCTTAGCCCTGGAGAGGGGCAGGAACACTGAAGCTTTCTTT.

The chain is built from TRBV2 and TRBJ1-4; D is uncertain. Germline-derived CDR1 and CDR2 are SNHLY and FYNNEI. The CDR3 is 15 residues long. V was clipped by 7 bases and J by 3 bases, with 15 bases between them. The CDR3 sequence is CASTLAGGANEKLFF. The CDR3 bases are TGTGCCAGCACCCTAGCGGGAGGCGCTAATGAAAAACTGTTTTTT.

The gene calls are TRBV5-6 and TRBJ1-6, with 7 bases matching TRBD1. Germline V gene data show CDR1 as SGHDT and CDR2 as YYEEEE. After removal of 4 bases from V and 3 bases from J, the junction contained 4 bases not matched to a gene. This CDR3 is built from 15 residues. The chain's CDR3 is CASSVRDSYNSPLHF. CDR3 nucleotide sequence: TGTGCCAGCAGCGTCCGGGACAGCTATAATTCACCCCTCCACTTT.

The chain carries TRBV5-1 and TRBJ2-5; perhaps TRBD1 as D (6 bases). Trimming cost V 2 bases and J 0 bases, with 8 bases left between them. Looked up from germline, CDR1 is SGHRS and CDR2 is YFSETQ. CDR3 length equals 14 residues. CDR3 amino acids: CASSFRGYQETQYF. DNA for the CDR3: TGCGCCAGCAGCTTTAGGGGGTACCAAGAGACCCAGTACTTC.